This T cell receptor beta chain was identified in a study of beta chain features in type 1 diabetes (dated by TCRdb to the late 2010s). A note on the overall study: Mean age, gender distribution, total cell number and subset yield were not different between patients and healthy donors. A total of approximately 110,000,000 sorted cells were examined across all samples, and a strong correlation was observed between cell number per subset and RNA yield. In the study, TCRB repertoires of sorted circulating CD4+ T cell subsets from recently diagnosed type 1 diabetes patients were compared with those of matched healthy donors. Whereas all 30 or so donors provided naive and central memory subsets, regulatory and stem cell-like memory subsets were isolated from just 8 patients and about 8 healthy donors.

Note on this clone: Its target antigen remains unknown. The input lacks base qualities; no much larger clone sits a single base away.

The entire isolated RNA was reverse transcribed using the High Capacity cDNA Reverse Transcription Kit, and thus expressed TCRB transcripts were sequenced. Deep immunoSEQ sequencing was performed on naive, central memory and regulatory T cell samples, with an average of about 3.57 million total reads per sample. Sorted cells were lysed in RLT buffer, and RNA was extracted using DNase-treated RNeasy Micro or Mini kits according to cell number. To prevent cross-contamination, each cell subset was processed individually, whereas patient and healthy donor samples were processed jointly. TCRB sequences were amplified from cDNA with the immunoSEQ multiplex PCR, producing 87-bp fragments spanning the CDR3 region. The amplicons were sequenced using the Illumina HiSeq platform. The paper's data handling went like this. PCR bias was computationally corrected using synthetic template baselines, reads within Hamming distance 2 were collapsed, and singletons that could not be merged were discarded. Reads were aligned to IMGT to assign V, D and J genes, CDR3 length, and insertions or deletions at six rearrangement sites. Within each subset, clonotype counts were normalized to sorted cell number, and only after that were true diversity and Gini coefficients computed with the tcR R package. The overlap coefficient, calculated on TCRB nucleotide sequences, was used to quantify repertoire sharing. The table was pulled from immuneACCESS by TCRdb, which kept in-frame rearrangements only. Such tables lose some clones; where checked, under half of the loss comes from unresolved V genes, and the rest has no known cause. V and J calls plus clone size are reproduced from that table; the DNA served to infer D and trimming. This sample gives over 150,000 clones in total; 6.5% to 8.5% of them show up just once. In total, the top ten clones hold around 0.5% of the sample.

From each donor, a single peripheral blood sample of about 100 mL on average was drawn into heparinised tubes. Naive, central memory, regulatory and stem cell-like memory CD4+ T cells were sorted on a BD FACSAria II using a panel including CD45RO, CCR7, CD25, CD127, CD95 and CD27. Purity was above 95% for every sorted population. Right away, PBMCs were isolated by Lymphoprep density gradient centrifugation and were stained directly, with no culture step. To minimize batch effects, samples were stained and sorted in pairs, one healthy donor with one patient per experiment. Study-wide findings and limitations: Fewer insertions and more nucleotide deletions at VDJ recombination sites were observed in patients with type 1 diabetes, implying thymic rearrangement abnormalities. Only small numbers of individuals were included in the HLA sub-analyses, which left unresolved whether HLA type had any influence on TCRB rearrangement. Naive, central memory and regulatory TCRB repertoires appeared to be more similar among patients than among healthy donors. Shorter templates might have been favored by PCR, but patient and control samples were amplified and corrected together, so both groups would have been affected equally by any skew. In all four CD4+ subsets, TCRB CDR3 length was moderately but significantly shorter in type 1 diabetes patients. Because cDNA was sequenced instead of genomic DNA, highly expressing activated cells could be over-represented, though the groups showed no difference in activation or CD3 levels.

The TCR sequence derives from a young man with type 1 diabetes. Material: central memory CD4+ T cells from blood.

The bases are TGTGCCAGCAGCTCGCTAGCGGGAGGGTACAATGAGCAGTTCTTC. Translated, this gives CASSSLAGGYNEQFF. The chain is made from TRBV9 and TRBJ2-1; TRBD2 matches 12 bases in the middle. The CDR3 runs 15 amino acids, cysteine and phenylalanine included. The retained sequence is limited to the CDR3, 45 bases, with the frame set at the first base. Taken from the germline V gene, the CDR1 and CDR2 loops are SGDLS and YYNGEE. Germline trimming amounts to 4 bases on V and 4 bases on J, with 3 as the count of junction bases outside the gene matches.